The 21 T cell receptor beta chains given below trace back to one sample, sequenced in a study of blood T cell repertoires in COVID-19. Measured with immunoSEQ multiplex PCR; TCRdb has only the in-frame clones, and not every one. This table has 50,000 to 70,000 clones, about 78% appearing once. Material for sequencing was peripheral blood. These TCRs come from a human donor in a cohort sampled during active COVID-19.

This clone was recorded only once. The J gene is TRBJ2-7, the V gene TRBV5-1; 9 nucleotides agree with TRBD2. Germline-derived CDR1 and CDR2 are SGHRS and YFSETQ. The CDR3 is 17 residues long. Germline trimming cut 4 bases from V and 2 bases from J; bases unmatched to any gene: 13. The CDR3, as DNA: TGCGCCAGCAGCCCCCGTGTGTCTAGCGGGGCGACCTACGAGCAGTACTTC. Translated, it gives CASSPRVSSGATYEQYF.

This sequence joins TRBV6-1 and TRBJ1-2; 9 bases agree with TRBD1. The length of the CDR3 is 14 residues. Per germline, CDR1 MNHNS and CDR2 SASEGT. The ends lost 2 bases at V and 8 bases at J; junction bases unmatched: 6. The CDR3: CASSESGTGFGYTF. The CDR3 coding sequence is TGTGCCAGCAGTGAATCCGGGACAGGGTTCGGCTACACCTTC.

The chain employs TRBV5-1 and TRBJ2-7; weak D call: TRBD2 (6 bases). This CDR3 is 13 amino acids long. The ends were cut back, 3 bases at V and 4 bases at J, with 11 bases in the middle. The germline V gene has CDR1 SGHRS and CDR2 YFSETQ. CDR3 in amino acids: CASSWGLAYEQYF. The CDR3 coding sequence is TGCGCCAGCAGCTGGGGTCTAGCGTACGAGCAGTACTTC.

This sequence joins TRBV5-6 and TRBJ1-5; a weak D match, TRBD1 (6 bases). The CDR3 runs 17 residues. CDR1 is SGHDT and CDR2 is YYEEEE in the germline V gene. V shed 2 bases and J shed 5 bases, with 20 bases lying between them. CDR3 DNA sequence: TGTGCCAGCAGCTTACGAGCGTCAGGGGTAAGGGATCAGCCCCAGCATTTT. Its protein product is CASSLRASGVRDQPQHF.

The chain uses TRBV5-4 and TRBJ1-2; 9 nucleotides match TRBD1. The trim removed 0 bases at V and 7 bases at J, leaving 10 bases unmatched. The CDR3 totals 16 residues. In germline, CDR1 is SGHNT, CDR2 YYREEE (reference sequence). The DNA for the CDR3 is TGTGCCAGCAGCTTGGGGGGGACAGGGCGCTCGGCTGGCTACACCTTC. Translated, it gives CASSLGGTGRSAGYTF.

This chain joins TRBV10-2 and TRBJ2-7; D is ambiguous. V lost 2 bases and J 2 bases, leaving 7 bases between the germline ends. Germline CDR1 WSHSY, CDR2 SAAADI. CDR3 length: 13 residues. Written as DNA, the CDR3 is TGCGCCAGCAGTGAGGGAGTTCCCTACGAGCAGTACTTC. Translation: CASSEGVPYEQYF.

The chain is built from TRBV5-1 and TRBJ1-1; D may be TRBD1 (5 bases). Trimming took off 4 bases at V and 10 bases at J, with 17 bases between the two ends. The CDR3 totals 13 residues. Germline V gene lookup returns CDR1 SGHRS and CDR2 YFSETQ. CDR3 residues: CASSDATQGGAFF. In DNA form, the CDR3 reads TGCGCCAGCAGCGACGCGACTCAGGGTGGAGCTTTCTTT.

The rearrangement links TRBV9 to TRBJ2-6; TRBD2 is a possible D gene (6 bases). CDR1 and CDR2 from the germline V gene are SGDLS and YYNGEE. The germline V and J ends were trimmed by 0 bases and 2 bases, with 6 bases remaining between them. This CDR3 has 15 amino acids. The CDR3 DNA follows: TGTGCCAGCAGCGTAGGGGGGGCTGGGGCCAACGTCCTGACTTTC. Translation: CASSVGGAGANVLTF.

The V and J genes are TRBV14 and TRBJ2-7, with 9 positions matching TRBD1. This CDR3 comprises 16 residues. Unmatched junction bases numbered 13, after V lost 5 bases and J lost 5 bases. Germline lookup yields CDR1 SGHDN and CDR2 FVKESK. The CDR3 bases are TGTGCCAGCAGCTTCTTAATGGGACAGGGTAACAACGAGCAGTACTTC. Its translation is CASSFLMGQGNNEQYF. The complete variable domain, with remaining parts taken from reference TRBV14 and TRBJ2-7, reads EAGVTQFPSHSVIEKGQTVTLRCDPISGHDNLYWYRRVMGKEIKFLLHFVKESKQDESGMPNNRFLAERTGGTYSTLKVQPAELEDSGVYFCASSFLMGQGNNEQYFGPGTRLTVT.

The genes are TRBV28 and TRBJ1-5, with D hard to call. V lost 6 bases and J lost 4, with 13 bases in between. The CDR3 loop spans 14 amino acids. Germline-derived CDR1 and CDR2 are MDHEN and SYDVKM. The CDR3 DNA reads TGTGCCAGCAGACCGCATAAACAGAATCAGCCCCAGCATTTT. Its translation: CASRPHKQNQPQHF.

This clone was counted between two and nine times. The CDR3 DNA reads as TGTGCCAGCAGTGAATCGGTGAACACTGAAGCTTTCTTT. Protein: CASSESVNTEAFF. J is TRBJ1-1 and V is TRBV6-4, with D hard to call. V was trimmed by 3 bases and J by 0 bases, leaving 5 bases between them. CDR3 length: 13 residues. CDR1 MRHNA and CDR2 SNTAGT come from the germline V gene.

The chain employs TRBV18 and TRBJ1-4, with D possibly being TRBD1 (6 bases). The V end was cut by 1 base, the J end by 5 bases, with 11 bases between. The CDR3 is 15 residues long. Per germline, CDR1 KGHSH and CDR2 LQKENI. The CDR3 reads CASSPRQGKNEKLFF. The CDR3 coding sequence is TGTGCCAGCTCACCACGTCAGGGGAAAAATGAAAAACTGTTTTTT.

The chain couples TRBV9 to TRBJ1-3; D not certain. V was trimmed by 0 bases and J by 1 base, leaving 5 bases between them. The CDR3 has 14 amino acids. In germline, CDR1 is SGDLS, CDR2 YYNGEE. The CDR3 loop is CASSVDGSGNTIYF. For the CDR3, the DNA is TGTGCCAGCAGCGTAGACGGGTCTGGAAACACCATATATTTT.

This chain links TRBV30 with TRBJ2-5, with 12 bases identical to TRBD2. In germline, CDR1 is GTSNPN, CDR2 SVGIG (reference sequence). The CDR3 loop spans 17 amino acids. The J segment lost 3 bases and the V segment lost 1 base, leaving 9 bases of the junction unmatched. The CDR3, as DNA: TGTGCCTGGAGTGAACTAGCGGGAGGCCCTTCCAAAGAGACCCAGTACTTC. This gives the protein CAWSELAGGPSKETQYF.

Here the CDR3 reads CASSYGLGGGIYEQYF. CDR3 nucleotides: TGTGCCAGCAGTTACGGCCTTGGCGGGGGGATCTACGAGCAGTACTTC. The chain recombines TRBV6-2 or TRBV6-3 with TRBJ2-7; TRBD2 matches at 8 bases. Germline CDR1 and CDR2: MNHEY and SVGEGT. The CDR3 runs to 16 residues. Germline trimming cut 2 bases from V and 3 bases from J; bases unmatched to any gene: 9.

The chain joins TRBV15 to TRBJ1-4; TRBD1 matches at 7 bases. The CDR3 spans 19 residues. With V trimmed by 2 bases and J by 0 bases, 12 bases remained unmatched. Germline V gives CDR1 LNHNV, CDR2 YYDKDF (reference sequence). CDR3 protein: CATSRTKTGWESTNEKLFF. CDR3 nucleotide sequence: TGTGCCACCAGCAGAACTAAGACAGGGTGGGAGTCAACTAATGAAAAACTGTTTTTT.

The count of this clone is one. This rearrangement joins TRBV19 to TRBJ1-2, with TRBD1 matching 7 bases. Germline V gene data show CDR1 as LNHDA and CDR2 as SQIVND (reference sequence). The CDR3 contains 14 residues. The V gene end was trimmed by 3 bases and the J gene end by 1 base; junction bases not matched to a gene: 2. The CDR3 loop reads CASSIRQGNYGYTF. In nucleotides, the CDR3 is TGTGCCAGTAGTATTCGACAGGGTAACTATGGCTACACCTTC.

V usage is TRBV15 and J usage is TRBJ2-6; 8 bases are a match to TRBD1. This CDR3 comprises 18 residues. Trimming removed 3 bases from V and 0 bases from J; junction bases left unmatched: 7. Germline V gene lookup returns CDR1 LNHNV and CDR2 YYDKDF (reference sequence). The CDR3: CATSSSGQVFSGANVLTF. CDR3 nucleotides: TGTGCCACCAGCAGCTCGGGACAGGTGTTCTCTGGGGCCAACGTCCTGACTTTC.

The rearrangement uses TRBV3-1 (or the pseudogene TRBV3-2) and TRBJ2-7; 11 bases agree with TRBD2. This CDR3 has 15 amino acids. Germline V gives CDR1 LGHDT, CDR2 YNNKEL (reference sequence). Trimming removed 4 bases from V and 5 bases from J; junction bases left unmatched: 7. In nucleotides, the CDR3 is TGTGCCAGCAGCCGTTTAGCGGGGGGGCGCCACGAGCAGTACTTC. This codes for CASSRLAGGRHEQYF.

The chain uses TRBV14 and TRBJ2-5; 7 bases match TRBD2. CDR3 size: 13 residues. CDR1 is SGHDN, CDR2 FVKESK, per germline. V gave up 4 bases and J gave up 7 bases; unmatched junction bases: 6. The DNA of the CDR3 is TGTGCCAGCAGCCCAGCGGGGAGCGGGACCCAGTACTTC. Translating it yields CASSPAGSGTQYF.

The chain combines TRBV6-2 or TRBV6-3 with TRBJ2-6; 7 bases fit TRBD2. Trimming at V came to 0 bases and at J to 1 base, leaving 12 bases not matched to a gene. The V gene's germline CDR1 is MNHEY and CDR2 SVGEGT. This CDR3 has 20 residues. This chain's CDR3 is CASSYSEGRVGLSGANVLTF. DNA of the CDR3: TGTGCCAGCAGTTACTCGGAGGGGAGGGTCGGTCTTTCTGGGGCCAACGTCCTGACTTTC.